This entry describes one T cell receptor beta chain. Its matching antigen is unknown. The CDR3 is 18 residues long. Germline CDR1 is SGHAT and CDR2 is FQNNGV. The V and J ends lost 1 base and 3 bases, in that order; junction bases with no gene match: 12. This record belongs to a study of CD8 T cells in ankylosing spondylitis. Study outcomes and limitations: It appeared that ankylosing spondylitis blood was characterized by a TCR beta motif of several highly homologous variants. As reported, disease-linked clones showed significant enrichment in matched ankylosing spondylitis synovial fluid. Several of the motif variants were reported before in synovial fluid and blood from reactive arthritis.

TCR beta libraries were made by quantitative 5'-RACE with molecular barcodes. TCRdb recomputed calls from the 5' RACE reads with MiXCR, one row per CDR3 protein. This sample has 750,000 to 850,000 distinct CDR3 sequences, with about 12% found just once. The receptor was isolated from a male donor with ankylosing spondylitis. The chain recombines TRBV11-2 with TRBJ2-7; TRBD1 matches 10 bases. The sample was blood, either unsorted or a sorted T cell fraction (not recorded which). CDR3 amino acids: CASSLVGQGTTNLYEQYF. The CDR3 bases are TGTGCCAGCAGCTTAGTGGGACAGGGGACCACTAACCTCTACGAGCAGTACTTC.